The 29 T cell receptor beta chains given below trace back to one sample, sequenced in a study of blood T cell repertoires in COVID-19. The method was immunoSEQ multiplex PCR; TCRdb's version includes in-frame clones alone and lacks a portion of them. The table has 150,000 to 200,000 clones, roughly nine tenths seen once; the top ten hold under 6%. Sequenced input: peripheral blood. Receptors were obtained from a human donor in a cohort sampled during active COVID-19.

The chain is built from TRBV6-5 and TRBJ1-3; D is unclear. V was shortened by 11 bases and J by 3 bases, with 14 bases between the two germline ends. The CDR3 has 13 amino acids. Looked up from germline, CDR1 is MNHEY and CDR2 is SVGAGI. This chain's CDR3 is CAAQTGGGNTIYF. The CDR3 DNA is TGTGCCGCGCAAACGGGTGGTGGAAACACCATATATTTT.

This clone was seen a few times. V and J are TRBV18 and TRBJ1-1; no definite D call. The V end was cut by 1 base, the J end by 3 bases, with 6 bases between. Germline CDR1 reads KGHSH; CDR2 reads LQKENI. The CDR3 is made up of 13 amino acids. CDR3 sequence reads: CASSPQLDTEAFF. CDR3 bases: TGTGCCAGCTCACCACAACTGGACACTGAAGCTTTCTTT.

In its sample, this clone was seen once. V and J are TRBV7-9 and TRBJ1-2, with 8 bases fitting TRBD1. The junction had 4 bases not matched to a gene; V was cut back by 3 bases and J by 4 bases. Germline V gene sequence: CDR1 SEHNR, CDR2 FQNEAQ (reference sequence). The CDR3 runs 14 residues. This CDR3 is CASSFGQGLYGYTF. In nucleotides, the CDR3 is TGTGCCAGCAGCTTCGGACAGGGTCTCTATGGCTACACCTTC.

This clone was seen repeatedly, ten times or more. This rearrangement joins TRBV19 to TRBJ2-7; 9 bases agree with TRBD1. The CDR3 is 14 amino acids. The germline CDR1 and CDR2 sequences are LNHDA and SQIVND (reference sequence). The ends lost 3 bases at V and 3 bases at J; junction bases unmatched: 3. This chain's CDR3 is CASSIGTGNYEQYF. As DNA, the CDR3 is TGTGCCAGTAGTATCGGGACAGGGAACTACGAGCAGTACTTC.

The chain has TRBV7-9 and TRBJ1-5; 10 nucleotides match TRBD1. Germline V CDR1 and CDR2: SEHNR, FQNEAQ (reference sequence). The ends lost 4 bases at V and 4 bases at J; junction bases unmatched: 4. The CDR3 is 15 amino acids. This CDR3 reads CASSSGQGFNQPQHF. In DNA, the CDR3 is TGTGCCAGCAGCTCGGGACAGGGGTTTAATCAGCCCCAGCATTTT. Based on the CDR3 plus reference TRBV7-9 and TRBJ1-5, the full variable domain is DTGVSQNPRHKITKRGQNVTFRCDPISEHNRLYWYRQTLGQGPEFLTYFQNEAQLEKSRLLSDRFSAERPKGSFSTLEIQRTEQGDSAMYLCASSSGQGFNQPQHFGDGTRLSIL.

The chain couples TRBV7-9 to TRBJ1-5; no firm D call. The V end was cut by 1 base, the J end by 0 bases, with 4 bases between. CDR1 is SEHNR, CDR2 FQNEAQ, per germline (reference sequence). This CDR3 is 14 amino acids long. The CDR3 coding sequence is TGTGCCAGCAGCTTAGACGGTAGCAATCAGCCCCAGCATTTT. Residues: CASSLDGSNQPQHF.

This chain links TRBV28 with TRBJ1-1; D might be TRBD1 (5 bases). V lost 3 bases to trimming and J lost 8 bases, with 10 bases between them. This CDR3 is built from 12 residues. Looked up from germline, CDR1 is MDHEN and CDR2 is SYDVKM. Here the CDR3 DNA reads TGTGCCAGCAGTTTGCGGGGCCTCGAAGCTTTCTTT. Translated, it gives CASSLRGLEAFF.

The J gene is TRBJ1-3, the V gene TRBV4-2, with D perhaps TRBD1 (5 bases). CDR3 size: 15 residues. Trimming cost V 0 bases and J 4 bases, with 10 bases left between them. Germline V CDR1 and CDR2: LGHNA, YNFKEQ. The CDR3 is CASSQEGRAGNTIYF. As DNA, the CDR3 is TGTGCCAGCAGCCAAGAAGGCAGGGCGGGAAACACCATATATTTT.

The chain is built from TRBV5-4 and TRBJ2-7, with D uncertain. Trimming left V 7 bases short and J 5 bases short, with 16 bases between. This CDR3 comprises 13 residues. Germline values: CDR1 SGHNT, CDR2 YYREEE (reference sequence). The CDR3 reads CASGYPSGHEQYF. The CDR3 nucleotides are TGTGCCAGCGGCTACCCTTCTGGCCACGAGCAGTACTTC.

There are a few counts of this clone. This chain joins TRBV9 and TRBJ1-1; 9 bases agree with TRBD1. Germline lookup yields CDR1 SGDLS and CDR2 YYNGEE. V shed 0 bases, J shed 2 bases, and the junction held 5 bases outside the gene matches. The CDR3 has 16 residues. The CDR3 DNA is TGTGCCAGCAGCGTAGGGGGACAGGGACACAACACTGAAGCTTTCTTT. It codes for CASSVGGQGHNTEAFF.

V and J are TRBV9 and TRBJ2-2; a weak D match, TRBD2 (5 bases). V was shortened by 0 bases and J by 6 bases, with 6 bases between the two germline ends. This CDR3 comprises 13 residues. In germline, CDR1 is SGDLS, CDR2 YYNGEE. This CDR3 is CASSVAGSGELFF. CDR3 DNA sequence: TGTGCCAGCAGCGTAGCGGGATCCGGGGAGCTGTTTTTT.

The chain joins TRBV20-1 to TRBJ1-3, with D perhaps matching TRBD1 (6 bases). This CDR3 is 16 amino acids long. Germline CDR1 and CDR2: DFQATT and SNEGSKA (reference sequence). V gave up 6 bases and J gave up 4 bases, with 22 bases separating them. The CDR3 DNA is TGCAGTGCGAGTGACAGGCTTGGGTTGGCGGGAAACACCATATATTTT. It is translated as CSASDRLGLAGNTIYF.

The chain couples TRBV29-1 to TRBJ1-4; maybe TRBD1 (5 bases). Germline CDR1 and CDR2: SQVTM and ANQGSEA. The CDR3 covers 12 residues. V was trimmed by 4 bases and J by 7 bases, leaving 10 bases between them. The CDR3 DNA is TGCAGCGTTGGCAGGGCAAGTGAAAAACTGTTTTTT. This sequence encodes CSVGRASEKLFF.

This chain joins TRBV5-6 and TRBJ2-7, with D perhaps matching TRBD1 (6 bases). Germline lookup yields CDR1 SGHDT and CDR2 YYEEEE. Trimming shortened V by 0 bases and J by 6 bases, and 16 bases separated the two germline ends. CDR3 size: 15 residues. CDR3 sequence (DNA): TGTGCCAGCAGCTTGGCCGGGCAGGGGCAGATCGAGCAGTACTTC. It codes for CASSLAGQGQIEQYF.

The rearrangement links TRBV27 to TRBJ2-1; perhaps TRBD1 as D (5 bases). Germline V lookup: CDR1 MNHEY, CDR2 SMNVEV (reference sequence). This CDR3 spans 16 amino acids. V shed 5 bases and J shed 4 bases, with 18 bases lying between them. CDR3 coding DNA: TGTGCCAGCAGTCTTACGCCCAACAGGATGTACAATGAGCAGTTCTTC. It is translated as CASSLTPNRMYNEQFF.

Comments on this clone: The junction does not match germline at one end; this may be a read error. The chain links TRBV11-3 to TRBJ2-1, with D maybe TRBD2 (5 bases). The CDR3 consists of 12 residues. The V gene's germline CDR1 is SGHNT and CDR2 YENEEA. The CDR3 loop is CASSLAGGGLVF. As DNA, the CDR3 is TGTGCCAGCAGCTTAGCCGGCGGAGGCCTCGTCTTC.

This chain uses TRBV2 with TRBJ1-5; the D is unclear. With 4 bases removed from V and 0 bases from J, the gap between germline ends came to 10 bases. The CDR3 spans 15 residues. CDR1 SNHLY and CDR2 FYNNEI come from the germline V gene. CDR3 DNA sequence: TGTGCCAGCAGTGTTCCCCCCAATAGCAATCAGCCCCAGCATTTT. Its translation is CASSVPPNSNQPQHF.

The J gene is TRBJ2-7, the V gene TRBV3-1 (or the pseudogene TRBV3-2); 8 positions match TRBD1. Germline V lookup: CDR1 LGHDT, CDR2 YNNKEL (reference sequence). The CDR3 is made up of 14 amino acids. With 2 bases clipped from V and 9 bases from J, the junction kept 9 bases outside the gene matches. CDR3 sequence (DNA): TGTGCCAGCAGCCAATTACCCTCAGGGGGCGGGCAGTACTTC. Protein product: CASSQLPSGGGQYF.

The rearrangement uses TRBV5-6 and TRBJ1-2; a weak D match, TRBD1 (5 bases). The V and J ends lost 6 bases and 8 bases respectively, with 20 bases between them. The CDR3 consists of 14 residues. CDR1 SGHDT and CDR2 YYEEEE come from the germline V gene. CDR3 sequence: CASILRGTPGGYTF. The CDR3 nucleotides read TGTGCCAGCATCCTCCGGGGGACTCCAGGCGGCTACACCTTC.

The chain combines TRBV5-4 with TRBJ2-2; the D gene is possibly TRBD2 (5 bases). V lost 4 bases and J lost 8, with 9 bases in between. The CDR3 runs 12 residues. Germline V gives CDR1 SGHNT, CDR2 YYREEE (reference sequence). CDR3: CASSAGGGELFF. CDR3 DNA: TGTGCCAGCAGCGCGGGTGGTGGGGAGCTGTTTTTT.

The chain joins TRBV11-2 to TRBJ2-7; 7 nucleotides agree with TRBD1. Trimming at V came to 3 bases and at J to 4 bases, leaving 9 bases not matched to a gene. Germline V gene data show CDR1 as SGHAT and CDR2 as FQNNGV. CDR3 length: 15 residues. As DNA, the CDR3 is TGTGCCAGCAGCTTCCAGGGGGACCCTCCTTACGAGCAGTACTTC. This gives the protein CASSFQGDPPYEQYF.

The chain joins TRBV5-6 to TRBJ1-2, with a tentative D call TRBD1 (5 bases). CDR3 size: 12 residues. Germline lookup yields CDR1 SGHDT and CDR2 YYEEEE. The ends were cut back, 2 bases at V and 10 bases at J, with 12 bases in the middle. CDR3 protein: CASSFEGRAYTF. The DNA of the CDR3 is TGTGCCAGCAGCTTTGAGGGGAGGGCCTACACCTTC.

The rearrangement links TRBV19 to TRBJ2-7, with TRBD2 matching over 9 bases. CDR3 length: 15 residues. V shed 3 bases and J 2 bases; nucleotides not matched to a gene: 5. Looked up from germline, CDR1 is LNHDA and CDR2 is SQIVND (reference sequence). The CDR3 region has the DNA TGTGCCAGTAGTATTACAGCGGGAGGCCCCTACGAGCAGTACTTC. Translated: CASSITAGGPYEQYF.

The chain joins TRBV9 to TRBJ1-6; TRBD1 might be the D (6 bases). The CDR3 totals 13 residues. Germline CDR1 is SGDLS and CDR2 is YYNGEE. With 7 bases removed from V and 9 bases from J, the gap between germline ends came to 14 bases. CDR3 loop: CASQRGGRSPLHF. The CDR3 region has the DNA TGTGCCAGCCAGCGGGGGGGCCGTTCACCCCTCCACTTT.

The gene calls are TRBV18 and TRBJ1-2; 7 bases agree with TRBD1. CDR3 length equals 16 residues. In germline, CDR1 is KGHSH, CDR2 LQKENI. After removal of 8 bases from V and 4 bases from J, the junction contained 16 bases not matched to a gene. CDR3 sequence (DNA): TGTGCCAGCACCAACTTACCGGGACAGCCGACCTATGGCTACACCTTC. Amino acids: CASTNLPGQPTYGYTF.

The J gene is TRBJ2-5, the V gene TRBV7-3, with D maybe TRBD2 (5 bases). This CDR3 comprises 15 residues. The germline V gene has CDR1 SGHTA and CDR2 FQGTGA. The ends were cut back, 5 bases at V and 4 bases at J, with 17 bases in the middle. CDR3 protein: CASSRAGGSLETQYF. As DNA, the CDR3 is TGTGCCAGCAGCCGGGCGGGTGGGTCTTTAGAGACCCAGTACTTC.

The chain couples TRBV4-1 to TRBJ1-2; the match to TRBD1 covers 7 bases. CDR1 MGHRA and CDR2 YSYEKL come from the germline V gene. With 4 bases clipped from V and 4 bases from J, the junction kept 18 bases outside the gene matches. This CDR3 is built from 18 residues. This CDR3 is CASSPLGRDKGAIYGYTF. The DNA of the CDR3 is TGCGCCAGCAGCCCCCTCGGTAGAGACAAGGGGGCCATCTATGGCTACACCTTC.

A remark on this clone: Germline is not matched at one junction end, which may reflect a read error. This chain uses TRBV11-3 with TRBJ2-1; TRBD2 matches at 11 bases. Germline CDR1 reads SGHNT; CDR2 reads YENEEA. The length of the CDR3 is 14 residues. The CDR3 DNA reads TGTGCCAGCAGATTAGCGGGAGGGGCCAATGAGCAGTTCTTC. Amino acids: CASRLAGGANEQFF.

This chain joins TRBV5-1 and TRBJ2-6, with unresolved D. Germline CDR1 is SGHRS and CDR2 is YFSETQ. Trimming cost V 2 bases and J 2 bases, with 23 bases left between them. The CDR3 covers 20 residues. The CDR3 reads CASSFSPATLLGAGANVLTF. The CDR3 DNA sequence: TGCGCCAGCAGCTTCTCCCCTGCGACTTTGCTCGGAGCTGGGGCCAACGTCCTGACTTTC.